Sequencing of this TCR beta chain was carried out in a study of cytomegalovirus exposure and HLA in healthy donors (dated by TCRdb to the late 2010s). Background for the entire study: According to an earlier analysis of 587 of the donors, about 179 million T cells yielded over 90 million unique TCR beta sequences and 276 Gb of sequence data. The T cell repertoires of under 700 subjects were profiled by immunosequencing and related to cytomegalovirus serostatus. An earlier analysis of 500 to 750 of the donors applied high-throughput TCR beta sequencing to assess whether each TCR beta V gene segment acted as functional or pseudogenic. An early release that covered 500 to 800 HLA-typed donors contained approximately 290 gigabases of sequencing data and some 87 million unique TCR sequences. Among 350 to 400 genotyped donors of the cohort, an average of roughly 240,000 unique TCR beta nucleotide sequences were sequenced per donor, around 18% of them non-productive. Because of strong linkage in the cohort, roughly five DR-DQ haplotypes were treated as single units for association and clustering. The number of donors typed differed by locus, with 629-630 for A, B, C, DRB1 and DQB1, roughly 520 for DQA1, nearly 610 for DPA1, and 472 for DPB1. Besides the first cohort of about 730 subjects, a separate validation cohort made up of over 100 different subjects was used. Genome-wide SNP genotypes for about 55% of the roughly 670 donors were used in a later genetic analysis, which treated that subset as a discovery cohort. The study aimed to test whether cataloging public T cell receptors could reveal signatures of past pathogen exposure. A later analysis re-analyzed previously published TCR beta repertoires from hundreds of donors and added high-resolution HLA genotyping to study TCR occurrence patterns. HLA typing included class I and class II loci at four-digit resolution. Among the approximately 430 genotyped donors, 75% to 90% belonged to the genetic ancestry cluster associated with self-reported Caucasian donors. Every discovery cohort repertoire had been produced on one sequencing platform. High-throughput TCR immunosequencing, statistical association of individual TCRs with disease status, and machine learning were combined to predict cytomegalovirus infection status. Donor age, sex, ethnicity and CMV serostatus were compiled together with the repertoire data. Rather than using new phenotypic data, the later analysis identified candidate immune exposures from TCR beta sequences and from how often those sequences occurred across donors.

The cohort consisted of approximately 670 healthy bone marrow donors. All cohort members were sampled while nominally healthy, although unrecorded immune exposures were likely present. The donor was CMV seronegative and belonged to the group of 352 seronegative cohort members. Every donor gave a peripheral blood sample, and the peripheral blood mononuclear cells from that sample were used for TCR beta sequencing. The Qiagen DNeasy Blood Extraction Kit was used to extract genomic DNA from the blood cell samples. The CDR3, from cysteine to phenylalanine, totals 14 residues. Only the CDR3 DNA is retained, 42 bases long and in frame from the first base. The germline V gene encodes CDR1 SGHAT and CDR2 FQDESV (reference sequence). About this clone: It lacks a known antigen. Compared with germline, one end of the junction differs, possibly owing to a read error.

Overall study outcomes, separate from this receptor: In a later analysis, around 17,000 TCR beta sequences were associated with specific HLA alleles at a false discovery rate of 0.05. Compared with equally common non-associated chains, HLA-associated TCR beta chains in a later analysis were more clonally expanded and had lower generation probabilities. Roughly uniform sequencing depth across donors was assumed in presence/absence analyses, although this assumption may not hold. A further reported finding was that TCR beta sequences accurately predicted the HLA-A and HLA-B alleles for most subjects in the first cohort. In a later analysis, several top co-occurrence clusters were reported to appear linked to parvovirus B19, influenza, CMV and Epstein-Barr virus. A later genetic analysis reported fewer N-insertions in productive TCRs among donors in an Asian-associated ancestry cluster than the roughly 670-donor mean. Assigning TCR associations to individual alleles was difficult when HLA alleles, especially DR and DQ, strongly co-occurred. A total of about 180 TCR beta chains were listed by the study as associated with cytomegalovirus. A later genetic analysis associated a missense DCLRE1C variant with V-gene and J-gene trimming of TCR beta chains, and an independent cohort replicated the association. In both the original and validation cohorts, the classifier was reported to diagnose cytomegalovirus status with high specificity and sensitivity. Correlated functional status among segregating V segments might be attributable to linkage disequilibrium, but an unknown experimental factor could not be ruled out. For the cohort, immune exposure information was limited to CMV serostatus. Only TCR beta chains were sequenced in this cohort, and the absence of alpha or paired-chain data limited detectable features. In vitro tests confirmed that three of the cytomegalovirus-associated TCR beta chains recognize cytomegalovirus antigens. In a later analysis, the rate of TCR association differed among HLA loci, with DRB1 alleles having the most associated TCRs and HLA-C alleles having the fewest. A cluster of highly shared sequence variants was judged likely to be a technical artifact of the sequencing pipeline. The authors suggested that the approach could potentially be extended to other disease states and immunological phenotypes. The 87-base-pair reads could not distinguish some IMGT-functional V segments, including TRBV6-2 and TRBV6-3, so those segments were excluded. An earlier analysis of 450 to 750 of the donors showed that most TCR beta V segments appeared in productive rearrangements either about 87% or about 30% of the time, which broadly matched IMGT annotations. Because counts were too low, approximately 18 rarely observed V segments, including chromosome 9 orphons, were excluded from the earlier analysis of several hundred of the donors. Because HLA typing was unavailable for some donors at each locus, only the typed subset was used in association tests. While some public TCRs were present in many individuals, most TCR sequences turned up only very rarely across donors. According to a later analysis, most CMV-associated TCR beta chains appeared to be HLA-restricted, and the HLA associations seemed to be driven largely by CMV exposure.

Preparation of the library involved the immunoSEQ multiplex PCR assay. For the multiplex PCR, a mixture combining 60 forward primers for TCR Vbeta segments and 13 reverse primers for TCR Jbeta segments was used. A multiplex PCR assay on genomic DNA amplified the CDR3 region of rearranged TCR beta genes. Amplified TCR beta libraries were sequenced as 87-base-pair reads on the Illumina HiSeq System. Regarding the original processing steps: Across the 670 or so repertoires, a later analysis counted tens of millions of unique TCR beta chains, approximately 12 million of which were shared by at least two donors. Raw reads were error-corrected and collapsed into unique sequences by a nearest-neighbor algorithm in which closely related sequences were merged to remove PCR and sequencing errors. V, D and J gene segments were assigned by aligning CDR3 sequences to IMGT reference sequences. For a sequence to be retained, a match of at least six nucleotides to both a V gene segment and a J gene segment was required. A rearrangement was called productive if the CDR3 had no stop codons and remained in frame with V and J, and every other rearrangement was called non-productive. CDR3 was defined according to IMGT convention as the region running from the second conserved V-encoded cysteine to the conserved J-encoded phenylalanine. Sequences without an unambiguous match to a single V gene segment were excluded from the earlier analysis of a few hundred of the donors. An earlier analysis of 550 to 650 of the donors classified V segments as functional when productive rearrangements were above 56.7% and as segregating when the standard deviation between donors was above 5%. A statistical classification framework was built to diagnose cytomegalovirus status from the catalog of TCR beta chain sequences. In a later analysis, V and J genes were assigned by comparing TCR nucleotide sequences against IMGT/GENE-DB human TR gene sequences. A later analysis assigned CDR3 sequences and most-parsimonious VDJ recombination scenarios with the TCRdist pipeline. In a later analysis, each TCR beta chain was defined by its CDR3 amino acid sequence together with its V-gene family, and reads lacking a unique V-gene family were excluded. In a later analysis, 450 to 600 highly shared, low-generation-probability nucleotide sequences were removed to address suspected cross-contamination and a sequencing artifact. For each public chain, a later analysis derived a clonal expansion index from normalized ranks of inferred template counts within each repertoire. In a later analysis, generation probabilities were computed using a VDJ recombination model fitted to out-of-frame rearrangements, and the results were checked against IGoR. Hypergeometric tests were used in a later analysis to score TCR-TCR, TCR-HLA and TCR-CMV co-occurrence, with a repertoire-size bias correction applied to the TCR pairs. False discovery rates were estimated in a later analysis by permuting HLA or CMV assignments 20 times. In a later analysis, co-occurring TCRs were grouped using DBSCAN, with TCRdist sequence similarity added in when clustering inside HLA-allele-positive subsets. Repertoires with fewer than 30,000 or more than 120,000 public chains, plus five repertoires with anomalous nucleotide sharing, were excluded from co-occurrence clustering. TCRdb provides this immuneACCESS table in a form limited to in-frame rearrangements. Some clones are lacking; in checked studies, under half of them reflect an unresolved V gene, and why the rest are absent is not known. That table supplies the V and J calls and clone size; D and trimming were determined from the DNA. The sample table lists 120,000 or so clones, about 80% of them with a count of one. Of the sample, more than 2.5% falls within the top ten clones.

The material sequenced was PBMCs. The sequence joins TRBV11-1 to TRBJ1-2, with TRBD1 perhaps the D gene, on 5 matching bases. This receptor was identified in a male donor in good health and CMV-seronegative. The DNA is as follows: TGTGCCAGCAGCCCCGACAGCTACAACTATGGCTGCACCTTC. It is translated as CASSPDSYNYGCTF.